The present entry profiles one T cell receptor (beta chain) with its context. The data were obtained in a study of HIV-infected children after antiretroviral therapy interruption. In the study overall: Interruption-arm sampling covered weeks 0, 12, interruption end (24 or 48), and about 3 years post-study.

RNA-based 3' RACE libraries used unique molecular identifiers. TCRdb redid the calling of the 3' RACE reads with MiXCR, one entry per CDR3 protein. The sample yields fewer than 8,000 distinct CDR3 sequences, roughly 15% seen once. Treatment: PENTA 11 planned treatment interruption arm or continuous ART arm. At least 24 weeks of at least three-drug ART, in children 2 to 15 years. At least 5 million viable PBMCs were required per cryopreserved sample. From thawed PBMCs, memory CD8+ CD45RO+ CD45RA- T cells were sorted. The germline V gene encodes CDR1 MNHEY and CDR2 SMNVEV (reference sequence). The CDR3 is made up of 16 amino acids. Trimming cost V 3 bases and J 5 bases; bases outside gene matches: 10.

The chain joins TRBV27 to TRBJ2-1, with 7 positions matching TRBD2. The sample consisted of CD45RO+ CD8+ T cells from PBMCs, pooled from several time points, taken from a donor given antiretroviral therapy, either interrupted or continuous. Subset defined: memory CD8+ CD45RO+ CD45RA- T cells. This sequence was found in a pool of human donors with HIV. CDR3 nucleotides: TGTGCCAGCAGTTTTGTGCGCGGGAGTATCAACAATGAGCAGTTCTTC. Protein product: CASSFVRGSINNEQFF.